This entry lists 21 T cell receptor beta chains sequenced from one sample in a study of identical twins. TCRdb used MiXCR to reprocess the 5' RACE reads, holding one entry per CDR3 protein. The sample lists roughly 770,000 distinct CDR3 sequences; roughly 18% were seen once. This sample was shared with a second study, whose subject was T cells expressing NK-cell markers.

What was sequenced was PBMCs. The receptor set was obtained from a woman aged 18-29 years in good health.

This chain joins TRBV7-3 and TRBJ2-5; 8 bases fit TRBD2. The junction had 3 bases not matched to a gene; V was cut back by 1 base and J by 5 bases. From germline, CDR1 is SGHTA and CDR2 FQGTGA. The CDR3 is made up of 14 amino acids. The CDR3 coding sequence is TGTGCCAGCAGCTTAATCGGGGGGGCGGAGACCCAGTACTTC. Amino acids: CASSLIGGAETQYF.

The chain couples TRBV10-3 to TRBJ1-3; 8 positions match TRBD1. The CDR3 extends over 15 amino acids. Germline CDR1 ENHRY, CDR2 SYGVKD. After removal of 6 bases from V and 2 bases from J, the junction contained 6 bases not matched to a gene. CDR3 sequence reads: CAISWTGRAGNTIYF. In DNA, the CDR3 is TGTGCCATCAGCTGGACAGGGAGGGCTGGAAACACCATATATTTT.

This clonotype was found a few times. The genes are TRBV20-1 and TRBJ2-5, with 7 bases that match TRBD1. The trim removed 0 bases at V and 8 bases at J, leaving 9 bases unmatched. The V gene's germline CDR1 is DFQATT and CDR2 SNEGSKA (reference sequence). CDR3 size: 14 residues. The chain's CDR3 is CSAREAGGVITQYF. The CDR3 DNA sequence: TGCAGTGCTAGAGAAGCAGGGGGTGTCATAACCCAGTACTTC.

This clonotype was seen more than once but under ten times. The rearrangement links TRBV29-1 to TRBJ2-3; a possible D gene is TRBD2 (6 bases). The length of the CDR3 is 13 residues. Germline CDR1 SQVTM, CDR2 ANQGSEA. V shed 0 bases and J shed 5 bases, with 9 bases lying between them. CDR3 in amino acids: CSVEDTSRDTQYF. The CDR3, as DNA: TGCAGCGTTGAAGATACTAGCCGAGATACGCAGTATTTT.

This clonotype was seen a few times. V usage is TRBV30 and J usage is TRBJ2-1; D is unclear. The CDR3 length is 13 residues. V lost 2 bases and J 3 bases, leaving 8 bases between the germline ends. CDR1 is GTSNPN and CDR2 is SVGIG in the germline V gene (reference sequence). The CDR3 sequence: CAWSLRFYNEQFF. The CDR3 nucleotides read TGTGCCTGGAGTCTTCGATTCTACAATGAGCAGTTCTTC. Looking up the rest from reference TRBV30 and TRBJ2-1 gives the full variable domain: SQTIHQWPATLVQPVGSPLSLECTVEGTSNPNLYWYRQAAGRGLQLLFYSVGIGQISSEVPQNLSASRPQDRQFILSSKKLLLSDSGFYLCAWSLRFYNEQFFGPGTRLTVL.

This clonotype came up many times. V gene TRBV12-3 or TRBV12-4 combines with J gene TRBJ2-7; 8 bases fit TRBD2. The CDR3 contains 13 residues. V gave up 3 bases and J gave up 6 bases; unmatched junction bases: 4. The CDR3, as DNA: TGTGCCAGCAGTTTTCGGACTAGCCGCGAGCAGTACTTC. It translates to CASSFRTSREQYF.

Only a few counts were recorded for this clonotype. The V and J genes are TRBV5-5 and TRBJ2-3, with TRBD1 matching 10 bases. Germline CDR1 SGHKS, CDR2 YYEKEE (reference sequence). V trimming: 4 bases; J trimming: 3 bases; junction bases outside the gene matches: 8. CDR3 length: 16 amino acids. CDR3 DNA: TGTGCCAGCAGCCCAGAAAGGACAGGGGGTACAGATACGCAGTATTTT. Protein: CASSPERTGGTDTQYF.

This clonotype was seen a single time. V and J are TRBV18 and TRBJ1-2; no reliable D call. V shed 3 bases and J shed 4 bases, with 15 bases lying between them. This CDR3 has 15 residues. Germline assignment: CDR1 KGHSH and CDR2 LQKENI. This CDR3 reads CASSPGVSRVYGYTF. CDR3 nucleotides: TGTGCCAGCTCACCGGGTGTTTCAAGAGTCTATGGCTACACCTTC. The variable domain in full, with the rest retrieved from reference TRBV18 and TRBJ1-2, is NAGVMQNPRHLVRRRGQEARLRCSPMKGHSHVYWYRQLPEEGLKFMVYLQKENIIDESGMPKERFSAEFPKEGPSILRIQQVVRGDSAAYFCASSPGVSRVYGYTFGSGTRLTVV.

This clonotype was observed a handful of times. The rearrangement joins TRBV12-3 or TRBV12-4 to TRBJ1-4; 10 bases line up with TRBD1. The CDR3 runs to 14 residues. The junction had 7 bases not matched to a gene; V was cut back by 8 bases and J by 7 bases. The CDR3 DNA reads TGTGCCAGCGGGTTGACAGGGGGCAGTGAAAAACTGTTTTTT. It yields the protein CASGLTGGSEKLFF.

The chain recombines TRBV19 with TRBJ1-1, with 9 positions matching TRBD1. This CDR3 is 16 amino acids long. V trimming: 5 bases; J trimming: 3 bases; junction bases outside the gene matches: 10. The germline V gene has CDR1 LNHDA and CDR2 SQIVND (reference sequence). For the CDR3, the DNA is TGTGCCAGTAGTCACAACAGGGGGCATGGGTACACTGAAGCTTTCTTT. It translates to CASSHNRGHGYTEAFF. Full variable domain (rest looked up from reference TRBV19 and TRBJ1-1): DGGITQSPKYLFRKEGQNVTLSCEQNLNHDAMYWYRQDPGQGLRLIYYSQIVNDFQKGDIAEGYSVSREKKESFPLTVTSAQKNPTAFYLCASSHNRGHGYTEAFFGQGTRLTVV.

This sequence joins TRBV6-2 or TRBV6-3 and TRBJ1-5; D might be TRBD1 (6 bases). This CDR3 is built from 14 residues. Germline CDR1 reads MNHEY; CDR2 reads SVGEGT. V was pared by 2 bases and J by 7 bases, with 12 bases between. CDR3 coding DNA: TGTGCCAGCAGTTACGCGGGGGCGGGCCAGCCCCAGCATTTT. Translated, it gives CASSYAGAGQPQHF.

The chain is built from TRBV10-3 and TRBJ2-7, with a weak D call TRBD1 (6 bases). Germline V CDR1 and CDR2: ENHRY, SYGVKD. V was trimmed by 0 bases and J by 2 bases, leaving 14 bases between them. The CDR3 loop spans 16 amino acids. Written as DNA, the CDR3 is TGTGCCATCAGTGAGTCGGTGGGCAGGGGCACCTACGAGCAGTACTTC. This translates into CAISESVGRGTYEQYF.

The sample holds a few counts of this clonotype. The chain has TRBV7-6 and TRBJ2-7; the match to TRBD2 covers 9 bases. From germline, CDR1 is SGHVS and CDR2 FNYEAQ. With V trimmed by 5 bases and J by 6 bases, 2 bases remained unmatched. This CDR3 is built from 12 residues. The CDR3 DNA reads as TGTGCCAGCAGCCCAGCGGGGGGCGAGCAGTACTTC. Its translation: CASSPAGGEQYF.

This clonotype was detected once. The chain combines TRBV5-4 with TRBJ2-1; unclear D gene. Germline loops: CDR1 SGHNT, CDR2 YYREEE (reference sequence). The CDR3 runs 15 residues. Trimming cost V 3 bases and J 1 base, with 11 bases left between them. The CDR3 spells CASSSAWDSYNEQFF. CDR3 DNA sequence: TGTGCCAGCAGCTCCGCTTGGGATTCCTACAATGAGCAGTTCTTC.

This clonotype was observed a few times. The CDR3 sequence: CSAGVRSGDPEAFF. CDR3 DNA: TGCAGTGCTGGGGTACGGAGCGGAGACCCTGAAGCTTTCTTT. V is TRBV20-1 and J is TRBJ1-1, with D unclear. Trimming cost V 5 bases and J 6 bases, with 19 bases left between them. CDR3 length: 14 residues. Germline V gives CDR1 DFQATT, CDR2 SNEGSKA (reference sequence).

This clonotype was seen more than once but under ten times. The chain joins TRBV13 to TRBJ2-7; no clear D gene. With 4 bases removed from V and 2 bases from J, the gap between germline ends came to 15 bases. The CDR3 has 15 amino acids. Germline V gene data show CDR1 as PRHDT and CDR2 as FYEKMQ (reference sequence). The CDR3 DNA reads as TGTGCCAGCAGCTCCAATTCACTCGGAACCTACGAGCAGTACTTC. Residues: CASSSNSLGTYEQYF.

The chain combines TRBV3-1 with TRBJ2-7; TRBD1 matches 7 bases. In germline, CDR1 is LGHDT, CDR2 YNNKEL (reference sequence). V was pared by 2 bases and J by 3 bases, with 4 bases of the junction left unmatched. This CDR3 comprises 14 residues. The DNA of the CDR3 is TGTGCCAGCAGCCAATGGGACAGACACTACGAGCAGTACTTC. It codes for CASSQWDRHYEQYF.

The chain combines TRBV4-3 with TRBJ2-6; the D gene is possibly TRBD2 (5 bases). Trimming shortened V by 1 base and J by 4 bases, and 23 bases separated the two germline ends. Germline CDR1 reads LGHNA; CDR2 reads YSLEER. This CDR3 spans 20 amino acids. The CDR3 region has the DNA TGCGCCAGCAGCCAAGTGGCTGCCACCGAGGGATATTTAGGGGCCAACGTCCTGACTTTC. Residues: CASSQVAATEGYLGANVLTF.

V gene TRBV20-1 combines with J gene TRBJ1-1; possibly TRBD1 for D (5 bases). Looked up from germline, CDR1 is DFQATT and CDR2 is SNEGSKA (reference sequence). The length of the CDR3 is 16 residues. V dropped 3 bases and J dropped 2 bases, with 19 bases sitting between them. This CDR3 is CSASGIGANFNTEAFF. The CDR3 nucleotides read TGCAGTGCTAGCGGAATAGGGGCGAATTTTAACACTGAAGCTTTCTTT.

This clonotype was counted ten times or more. The CDR3 sequence: CASSSPPDTQYF. The CDR3 region has the DNA TGTGCCAGCAGCTCCCCCCCAGATACGCAGTATTTT. The gene calls are TRBV7-9 and TRBJ2-3; D remains unclear. Trimming cost V 4 bases and J 4 bases, with 6 bases left between them. Germline V gene lookup returns CDR1 SEHNR and CDR2 FQNEAQ (reference sequence). The CDR3 is 12 amino acids.

The table lists this clonotype with a few counts. The chain has TRBV10-3 and TRBJ2-5; 7 positions match TRBD2. This CDR3 is 14 amino acids long. CDR1 and CDR2 from the germline V gene are ENHRY and SYGVKD. Trimming removed 4 bases from V and 2 bases from J; junction bases left unmatched: 4. CDR3 loop: CAISVGGGQETQYF. Here the CDR3 DNA reads TGTGCCATCAGTGTGGGGGGAGGGCAAGAGACCCAGTACTTC.